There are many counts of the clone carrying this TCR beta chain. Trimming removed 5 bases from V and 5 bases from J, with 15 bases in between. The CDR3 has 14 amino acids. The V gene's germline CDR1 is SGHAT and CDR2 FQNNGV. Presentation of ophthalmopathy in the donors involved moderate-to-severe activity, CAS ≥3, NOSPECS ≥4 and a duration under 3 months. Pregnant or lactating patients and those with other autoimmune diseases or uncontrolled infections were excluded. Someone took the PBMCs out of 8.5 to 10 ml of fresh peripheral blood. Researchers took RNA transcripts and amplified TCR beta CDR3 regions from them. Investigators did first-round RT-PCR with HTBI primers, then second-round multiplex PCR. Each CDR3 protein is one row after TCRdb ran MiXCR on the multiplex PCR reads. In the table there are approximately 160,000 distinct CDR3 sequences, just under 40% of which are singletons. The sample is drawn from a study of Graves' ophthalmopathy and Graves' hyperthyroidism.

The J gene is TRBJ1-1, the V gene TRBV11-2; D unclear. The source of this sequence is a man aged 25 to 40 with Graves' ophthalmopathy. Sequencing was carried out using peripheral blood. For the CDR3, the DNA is TGTGCCAGCAGCCATGGAGGAGGGAGTACTGAAGCTTTCTTT. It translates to CASSHGGGSTEAFF.